This T cell receptor beta chain originates from a study of OX40 agonist ivuxolimab in advanced cancers. Study in general: Therapy given before enrollment (anti-PD-1, anti-PD-L1 or anti-CTLA-4) was allowed, and 35% to 45% had some.

Regarding the study as a whole: CD4+ and CD8+ blood T cells expanded clonally by week 6 at 0.1 to 3.0 mg/kg.

After removal of 3 bases from V and 3 bases from J, the junction contained 5 bases not matched to a gene. CDR3 length: 15 residues. Germline CDR1 WSHSY, CDR2 SAAADI. Points on this clone: Its antigen is as yet unknown.

The table came from immunoSEQ multiplex PCR; TCRdb's copy has only in-frame clones and leaves some out. The sample includes about 49,000 clones, roughly nine tenths of them seen just once. The sequencing used CD4+ or CD8+ T cells sorted from blood, collected in a trial of the OX40 agonist ivuxolimab. The chain joins TRBV10-2 to TRBJ2-7; 10 bases agree with TRBD2. The receptor comes from an adult with an advanced solid tumor such as melanoma, head and neck, liver or kidney cancer. The CDR3 DNA reads TGCGCCAGCAGTGAAGAGCGGGGGGGCCACTACGAGCAGTACTTC. Its protein is CASSEERGGHYEQYF.